This TCR beta chain stems from a study of a mutant IDH1 vaccine in newly diagnosed glioma. As for the study in general: The treated population exhibited a male proportion of about 60%, a female proportion of about 40%, and a mean age of 40.4 years. It was at week 35 that visit V12 occurred, and at week 47 that visit V13 did.

The time point is: week 47, end of study. Vaccination used 300 ug of mutant IDH1 20-mer peptide per dose, with topical imiquimod. As for this clone: The antigen is undetermined.

Profiling relied on immunoSEQ multiplex PCR, and the TCRdb table lists in-frame clones only, not all of them. The sample lists tens of thousands of clones, about four fifths occurring once. General study findings and limits: Vaccine-induced immune responses were detected in over 90% of patients.

This CDR3 is built from 16 residues. Germline CDR1 MNHEY, CDR2 SMNVEV (reference sequence). Trimming removed 6 bases at V and 10 bases at J, with 25 bases between. The V gene is TRBV27, the J gene TRBJ2-1; TRBD2 might be the D (6 bases). The material sequenced was PBMCs, taken from a glioma patient whose treatment included an IDH1 peptide vaccine. The sequence derives from a woman aged 50 to 65 with glioma. In nucleotides, the CDR3 is TGTGCCAGCAGGGGCAGAGGGCGGGCGGCGGGGCAAGAGCAGTTCTTC. This sequence encodes CASRGRGRAAGQEQFF.